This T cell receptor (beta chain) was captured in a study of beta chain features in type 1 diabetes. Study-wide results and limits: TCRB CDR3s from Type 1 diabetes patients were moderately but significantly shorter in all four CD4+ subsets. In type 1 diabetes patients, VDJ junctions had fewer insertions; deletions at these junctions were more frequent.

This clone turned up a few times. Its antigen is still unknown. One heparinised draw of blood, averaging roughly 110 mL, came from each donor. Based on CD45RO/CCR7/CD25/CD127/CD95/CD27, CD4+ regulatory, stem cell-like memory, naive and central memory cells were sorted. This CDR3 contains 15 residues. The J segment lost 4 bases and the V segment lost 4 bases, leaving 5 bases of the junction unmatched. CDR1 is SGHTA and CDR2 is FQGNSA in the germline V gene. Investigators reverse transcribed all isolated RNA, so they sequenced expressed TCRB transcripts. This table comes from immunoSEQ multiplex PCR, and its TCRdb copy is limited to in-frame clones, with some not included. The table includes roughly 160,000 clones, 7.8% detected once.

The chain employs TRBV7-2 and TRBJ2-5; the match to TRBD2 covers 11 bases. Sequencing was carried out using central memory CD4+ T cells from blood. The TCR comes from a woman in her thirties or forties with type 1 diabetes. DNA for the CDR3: TGTGCCAGCAGCTCGGGACTAGCGGTTGCAGAGACCCAGTACTTC. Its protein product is CASSSGLAVAETQYF.